The sample holds one count of the clone carrying this T cell receptor beta chain. This record comes from a study of cytomegalovirus exposure and HLA in healthy donors. The PCR ran on 60 Vbeta and 13 Jbeta primers. Sequencing used immunoSEQ multiplex PCR; TCRdb keeps in-frame clones, though not all of them. The sample has over 100,000 clones; 79% are singletons. The clonotype comes from a woman aged 18-29 years in good health and CMV-seropositive. Specimen: PBMCs.

The CDR3, as DNA: TGTGCCATCAGTCCCAGGATACCCGACTCTGGAAACACCATATATTTT. It encodes CAISPRIPDSGNTIYF. The gene calls are TRBV10-3 and TRBJ1-3; D is undetermined. The length of the CDR3 is 16 residues. Trimming removed 5 bases from V and 0 bases from J, with 14 bases in between. Germline V gene data show CDR1 as ENHRY and CDR2 as SYGVKD.